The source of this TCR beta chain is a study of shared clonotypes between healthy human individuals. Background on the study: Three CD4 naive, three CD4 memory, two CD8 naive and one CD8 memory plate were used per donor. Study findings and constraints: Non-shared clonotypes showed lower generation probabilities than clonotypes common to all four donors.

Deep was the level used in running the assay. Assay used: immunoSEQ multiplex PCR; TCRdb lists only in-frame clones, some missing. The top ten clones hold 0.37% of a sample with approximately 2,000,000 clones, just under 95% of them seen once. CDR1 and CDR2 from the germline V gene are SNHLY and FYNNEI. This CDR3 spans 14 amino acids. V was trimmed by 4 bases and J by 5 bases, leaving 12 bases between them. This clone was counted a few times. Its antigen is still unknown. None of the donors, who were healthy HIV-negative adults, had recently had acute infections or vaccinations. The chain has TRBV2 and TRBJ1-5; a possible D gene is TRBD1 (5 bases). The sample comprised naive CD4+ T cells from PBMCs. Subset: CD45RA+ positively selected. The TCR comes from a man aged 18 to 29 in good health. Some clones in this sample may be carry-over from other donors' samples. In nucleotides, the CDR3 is TGTGCCAGCAGTGGTGGGGCGGAGGATCAGCCCCAGCATTTT. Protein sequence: CASSGGAEDQPQHF.